This T cell receptor beta chain was identified in a study of preoperative IRX-2 immunotherapy in early breast cancer. Treatment of the sample: preoperative locoregional IRX-2 cytokine immunotherapy. Patients received preoperative, locoregional IRX-2 cytokine immunotherapy in a phase Ib study. The CDR3 consists of 15 residues. Germline V gives CDR1 LNHDA, CDR2 SQIVND (reference sequence). The trim removed 2 bases at V and 5 bases at J, leaving 5 bases unmatched. Sequencing used immunoSEQ multiplex PCR; TCRdb keeps in-frame clones, though not all of them. Of roughly 25,000 clones in the sample, roughly 80% are singletons; the top ten hold 2% to 2.5%.

The input for sequencing was lymph node tissue, taken before IRX-2 immunotherapy. This sequence joins TRBV19 and TRBJ1-4, with 7 nucleotides matching TRBD1. The sequence was collected from a human donor with breast cancer. The CDR3: CASSIRQGLNEKLFF. The CDR3, as DNA: TGTGCCAGTAGTATACGACAGGGATTGAATGAAAAACTGTTTTTT.